This entry lists 26 T cell receptor beta chains sequenced from one sample in a study of blood T cell repertoires in COVID-19. Using immunoSEQ multiplex PCR, the repertoire was profiled, and TCRdb retains in-frame clones only, with some absent. The sample carries hundreds of thousands of clones, 90% recorded once. Sequenced sample: PBMCs or T cells enriched from blood (not recorded which). These receptors all come from a man aged 55-75 years who had recovered from COVID-19.

The CDR3: CASGDWTNTGELFF. The CDR3 DNA sequence: TGTGCCAGTGGGGACTGGACGAACACCGGGGAGCTGTTTTTT. The chain recombines TRBV19 with TRBJ2-2; weak D call: TRBD2 (6 bases). Germline V gene data show CDR1 as LNHDA and CDR2 as SQIVND (reference sequence). Trimming cost V 8 bases and J 0 bases, with 10 bases left between them. The CDR3 has 14 amino acids.

The chain employs TRBV7-3 and TRBJ2-1; 8 bases line up with TRBD2. CDR1 SGHTA and CDR2 FQGTGA come from the germline V gene. The CDR3 runs to 15 residues. V dropped 5 bases and J dropped 4; count of bases not matched to a gene: 7. The CDR3 nucleotides read TGTGCCAGCAGCCGCAGCGGGGGCGGTTACAATGAGCAGTTCTTC. This codes for CASSRSGGGYNEQFF.

This clone was seen only once. The V gene is TRBV30, the J gene TRBJ2-3; TRBD2 matches at 13 bases. This CDR3 spans 17 amino acids. Germline CDR1 and CDR2: GTSNPN and SVGIG (reference sequence). V trimming: 2 bases; J trimming: 4 bases; junction bases outside the gene matches: 9. In DNA form, the CDR3 reads TGTGCCTGGAGTCCCAGACGACTAGCGGGGGGCCCAGATACGCAGTATTTT. Its protein is CAWSPRRLAGGPDTQYF. The complete variable domain, with remaining parts taken from reference TRBV30 and TRBJ2-3, reads SQTIHQWPATLVQPVGSPLSLECTVEGTSNPNLYWYRQAAGRGLQLLFYSVGIGQISSEVPQNLSASRPQDRQFILSSKKLLLSDSGFYLCAWSPRRLAGGPDTQYFGPGTRLTVL.

This CDR3 is CASSPRGLAGGRGEQFF. CDR3 bases: TGTGCCAGCAGCCCCCGAGGGTTAGCGGGAGGGAGAGGTGAGCAGTTCTTC. The chain carries TRBV9 and TRBJ2-1; 11 bases map to TRBD2. Germline V CDR1 and CDR2: SGDLS, YYNGEE. The CDR3 spans 17 residues. Germline trimming cut 4 bases from V and 9 bases from J; bases unmatched to any gene: 15.

The CDR3 protein is CASSITGYATDTQYF. DNA of the CDR3: TGTGCCAGTAGTATTACAGGGTATGCGACAGATACGCAGTATTTT. The chain joins TRBV19 to TRBJ2-3, with TRBD1 as a possible D gene (6 bases). The CDR3 spans 15 residues. Germline-derived CDR1 and CDR2 are LNHDA and SQIVND (reference sequence). V was shortened by 3 bases and J by 3 bases, with 13 bases between the two germline ends.

The chain has TRBV4-1 and TRBJ1-2; D remains ambiguous. V was clipped by 1 base and J by 6 bases, with 12 bases between them. Germline V gene lookup returns CDR1 MGHRA and CDR2 YSYEKL. The CDR3 sequence is 14 residues long. CDR3 DNA: TGCGCCAGCAGCCAAGTATTAATAGCAAATGGCTACACCTTC. Its protein product is CASSQVLIANGYTF.

This rearrangement joins TRBV5-1 to TRBJ2-5, with TRBD2 identical over 9 bases. Trimming removed 3 bases from V and 4 bases from J; junction bases left unmatched: 4. The V gene's germline CDR1 is SGHRS and CDR2 YFSETQ. This CDR3 has 14 residues. CDR3 nucleotide sequence: TGCGCCAGCAGCTGGAGAGCGGGAGGAGAGACCCAGTACTTC. This gives the protein CASSWRAGGETQYF.

The CDR3 DNA reads TGTGCCAGCAGCTTAGACAGGGGGCACGGCTACACCTTC. It yields the protein CASSLDRGHGYTF. V and J are TRBV7-9 and TRBJ1-2; 9 bases map to TRBD1. Germline CDR1 SEHNR, CDR2 FQNEAQ (reference sequence). The CDR3 extends over 13 amino acids. The V and J ends lost 1 base and 8 bases, in that order; junction bases with no gene match: 2.

This chain uses TRBV6-5 with TRBJ1-1; D possibly corresponds to TRBD1 (5 bases). The CDR3 length is 13 residues. Germline V gives CDR1 MNHEY, CDR2 SVGAGI. V was pared by 7 bases and J by 1 base, with 10 bases between. The CDR3 loop reads CASIDRSNTEAFF. The CDR3 nucleotides read TGTGCCAGCATCGACAGATCGAACACTGAAGCTTTCTTT.

The genes are TRBV6-1 and TRBJ1-2; perhaps TRBD1 as D (5 bases). CDR3 length equals 13 residues. Germline V lookup: CDR1 MNHNS, CDR2 SASEGT. Trimming left V 7 bases short and J 8 bases short, with 17 bases between. The CDR3 is CASNRQYLAGYTF. The CDR3 DNA reads as TGTGCCAGCAACCGACAGTACTTAGCCGGCTACACCTTC.

The V and J genes are TRBV24-1 and TRBJ2-1; 7 bases are a match to TRBD2. J lost 0 bases, V lost 5 bases, and 21 bases had no gene match. The CDR3 contains 21 residues. The germline V gene has CDR1 KGHDR and CDR2 SFDVKD. CDR3 sequence reads: CATSAGTTSSTNVGSYNEQFF. CDR3 nucleotides: TGTGCCACCAGTGCGGGGACTACCAGCTCAACCAACGTAGGCTCCTACAATGAGCAGTTCTTC.

This chain links TRBV14 with TRBJ2-2; D unclear. The V gene lost 1 base and the J gene lost 4 bases, with 7 bases spanning the gap. Looked up from germline, CDR1 is SGHDN and CDR2 is FVKESK. The CDR3 extends over 14 amino acids. The CDR3 loop reads CASSQVPSTGELFF. CDR3 DNA sequence: TGTGCCAGCAGCCAAGTGCCTAGCACCGGGGAGCTGTTTTTT.

The V call is TRBV18, the J call TRBJ1-5, with D tentatively TRBD1 (5 bases). V was shortened by 6 bases and J by 7 bases, with 13 bases between the two germline ends. This CDR3 is built from 13 residues. Germline V gene lookup returns CDR1 KGHSH and CDR2 LQKENI. The CDR3 loop is CASSSGGAQPQHF. DNA for the CDR3: TGTGCCAGCTCTTCCGGGGGAGCACAGCCCCAGCATTTT.

This clone was seen a single time. The chain employs TRBV4-2 and TRBJ1-5; 7 bases align to TRBD1. The CDR3 length is 15 residues. V shed 0 bases and J 6 bases; nucleotides not matched to a gene: 5. CDR1 is LGHNA, CDR2 YNFKEQ, per germline. The CDR3 loop reads CASSQDQGVGQPQHF. CDR3 nucleotide sequence: TGTGCCAGCAGCCAAGATCAGGGGGTAGGTCAGCCCCAGCATTTT.

Concerning this clone: Other DNA sequences of this sample code for an identical CDR3. The chain recombines TRBV5-1 with TRBJ1-2; TRBD1 matches 9 bases. Germline assignment: CDR1 SGHRS and CDR2 YFSETQ. V dropped 4 bases and J dropped 3; count of bases not matched to a gene: 4. The CDR3 loop spans 14 amino acids. The DNA for the CDR3 is TGCGCCAGCAGCCAAGGGACAGGGTACTATGGCTACACCTTC. As protein: CASSQGTGYYGYTF.

The V call is TRBV9, the J call TRBJ2-1, with no clear D. The germline V gene encodes CDR1 SGDLS and CDR2 YYNGEE. This CDR3 contains 13 residues. The V gene lost 7 bases and the J gene lost 2 bases, with 10 bases spanning the gap. The CDR3 DNA follows: TGTGCCAGCGCCAATCAGGCCTACAATGAGCAGTTCTTC. It yields the protein CASANQAYNEQFF.

The rearrangement links TRBV19 to TRBJ1-5, with 11 bases lining up with TRBD1. CDR3 length: 16 amino acids. V lost 1 base to trimming and J lost 8 bases; unmatched junction nucleotides: 7. Per the germline V gene, CDR1 is LNHDA and CDR2 is SQIVND (reference sequence). CDR3 amino acids: CASSIGDRGRLEPQHF. CDR3 in DNA: TGTGCCAGTAGTATAGGGGACAGGGGGAGGTTGGAGCCCCAGCATTTT.

This clone was counted once. The rearrangement joins TRBV10-3 to TRBJ2-3, with D possibly matching TRBD1 (5 bases). The CDR3 sequence is 15 residues long. The germline V gene encodes CDR1 ENHRY and CDR2 SYGVKD. The V end was cut by 4 bases, the J end by 2 bases, with 13 bases between. The CDR3, as DNA: TGTGCCATCAGTGCCTCAGGGCCCACCACAGATACGCAGTATTTT. Encoded protein: CAISASGPTTDTQYF.

The V call is TRBV7-9, the J call TRBJ2-1; possible D gene TRBD1, 8 bases. CDR3 size: 16 residues. The germline V and J ends were trimmed by 5 bases and 5 bases, with 19 bases remaining between them. From germline, CDR1 is SEHNR and CDR2 FQNEAQ (reference sequence). CDR3 nucleotides: TGTGCCAGCAGCCCATGGACAGGGAGGGGGAACAATGAGCAGTTCTTC. Translation gives CASSPWTGRGNNEQFF.

This clone was picked up a small number of times. This chain links TRBV11-2 with TRBJ1-1; TRBD1 aligns across 7 bases. Germline V lookup: CDR1 SGHAT, CDR2 FQNNGV. The ends lost 0 bases at V and 6 bases at J; junction bases unmatched: 4. The CDR3 is made up of 14 amino acids. CDR3: CASSLEPGGSEAFF. DNA for the CDR3: TGTGCCAGCAGCTTAGAGCCAGGGGGTTCTGAAGCTTTCTTT.

V gene TRBV5-4 combines with J gene TRBJ2-3; 7 bases match TRBD1. Germline CDR1 reads SGHNT; CDR2 reads YYREEE (reference sequence). V gave up 2 bases and J gave up 3 bases; unmatched junction bases: 3. The CDR3 extends over 14 amino acids. Here the CDR3 DNA reads TGTGCCAGCAGCTTTGCAGGGGGAACAGATACGCAGTATTTT. Residues: CASSFAGGTDTQYF.

The V call is TRBV19, the J call TRBJ2-7, with 8 positions matching TRBD2. The CDR3 consists of 13 residues. Germline assignment: CDR1 LNHDA and CDR2 SQIVND (reference sequence). J lost 6 bases, V lost 4 bases, and 5 bases had no gene match. The CDR3 reads CASSKAGVSEQYF. CDR3 in DNA: TGTGCCAGTAGTAAAGCGGGAGTTTCCGAGCAGTACTTC.

V is TRBV6-5 and J is TRBJ1-4; TRBD1 is a possible D gene (5 bases). The V end lost 4 bases, the J end lost 7 bases, and 7 bases lay between the germline ends. Germline CDR1 reads MNHEY; CDR2 reads SVGAGI. The CDR3 sequence is 12 residues long. CDR3 DNA: TGTGCCAGCAGTTCCAGGGCTGAAAAACTGTTTTTT. Its protein product is CASSSRAEKLFF.

The chain couples TRBV6-4 to TRBJ2-3; D may be TRBD1 (6 bases). This CDR3 region has 16 residues. Trimming pared 0 bases from V and 0 bases from J, leaving 10 bases between. Germline CDR1 and CDR2: MRHNA and SNTAGT. The CDR3 is CASSDSIQGSTDTQYF. The DNA of the CDR3 is TGTGCCAGCAGTGACTCGATCCAGGGGAGCACAGATACGCAGTATTTT.

CDR3 nucleotides: TGTGCCTGCCGGACAGGGGGAGCAACTAATGAAAAACTGTTTTTT. It yields the protein CACRTGGATNEKLFF. J is TRBJ1-4 and V is TRBV11-2, with 10 bases identical to TRBD1. The germline CDR1 and CDR2 sequences are SGHAT and FQNNGV. The CDR3 spans 15 residues. V shed 11 bases and J 0 bases; nucleotides not matched to a gene: 6. Using reference TRBV11-2 and TRBJ1-4 for the parts outside the CDR3, the full variable domain is EAGVAQSPRYKIIEKRQSVAFWCNPISGHATLYWYQQILGQGPKLLIQFQNNGVVDDSQLPKDRFSAERLKGVDSTLKIQPAKLEDSAVYLCACRTGGATNEKLFFGSGTQLSVL.

The chain employs TRBV10-3 and TRBJ1-6; 11 nucleotides line up with TRBD1. CDR1 is ENHRY, CDR2 SYGVKD, per germline. CDR3 length equals 16 residues. Trimming removed 0 bases from V and 10 bases from J; junction bases left unmatched: 5. The CDR3 is CAISESRTGGESPLHF. The CDR3 DNA sequence: TGTGCCATCAGTGAGTCGAGGACAGGGGGCGAATCACCCCTCCACTTT.